These 14 T cell receptor beta chains came from one sample sequenced in a study of prognosis after radiotherapy for stage I lung cancer. Starting from genomic DNA, TCR beta CDR3 was amplified through two-round multiplex PCR. The authors ran first-round PCR with primers specific to each TRBV and TRBJ gene. Each CDR3 protein is one row after TCRdb ran MiXCR on the multiplex PCR reads. Counted here are about 22,000 distinct CDR3 sequences, about 40% occurring once; the ten biggest clones make up roughly three fifths. The sequencing here drew on PBMCs, taken before or after stereotactic body radiation therapy (not recorded which). The source is a donor aged 50 or older with non-small cell lung cancer.

There are many counts of this clonotype. The chain employs TRBV9 and TRBJ2-1; 9 bases line up with TRBD1. Germline trimming cut 2 bases from V and 5 bases from J; bases unmatched to any gene: 5. Looked up from germline, CDR1 is SGDLS and CDR2 is YYNGEE. The CDR3 spans 15 residues. CDR3 sequence: CASSVRDRDHNEQFF. CDR3 in DNA: TGTGCCAGCAGCGTCCGGGACAGGGACCACAATGAGCAGTTCTTC.

This clonotype ranks as large (0.1 to 1%). The V call is TRBV6-2 or TRBV6-3, the J call TRBJ2-7, with 14 bases lining up with TRBD2. The CDR3 contains 15 residues. V shed 7 bases, J shed 2 bases, and the junction held 4 bases outside the gene matches. Germline V CDR1 and CDR2: MNHEY, SVGEGT. Here the CDR3 DNA reads TGTGCCAGCATTCCGGGACTAGCGGGAGCCTACGAGCAGTACTTC. As protein: CASIPGLAGAYEQYF.

This clonotype was observed at least ten times. The chain uses TRBV12-5 and TRBJ2-5, with 9 positions matching TRBD1. CDR1 and CDR2 from the germline V gene are LGHNT and FRNRAP. V dropped 2 bases and J dropped 5; count of bases not matched to a gene: 3. The CDR3 is 14 amino acids. This chain's CDR3 is CASGLTGGWETQYF. CDR3 sequence (DNA): TGTGCTAGTGGTTTGACAGGGGGCTGGGAGACCCAGTACTTC.

This clonotype was counted a few times. The chain combines TRBV24-1 with TRBJ1-5; 9 bases are shared with TRBD1. Per the germline V gene, CDR1 is KGHDR and CDR2 is SFDVKD. The CDR3 consists of 15 residues. V was clipped by 6 bases and J by 3 bases; unmatched bases: 5. The CDR3, as DNA: TGTGCCACCAGTACGGGACAGGGTGCCAATCAGCCCCAGCATTTT. It is translated as CATSTGQGANQPQHF.

In its sample, this clonotype was seen many times. The genes are TRBV19 and TRBJ2-6, with a possible D match to TRBD1 (6 bases). This CDR3 has 15 amino acids. V lost 5 bases and J 4 bases, leaving 12 bases between the germline ends. The germline CDR1 and CDR2 sequences are LNHDA and SQIVND (reference sequence). The CDR3 DNA sequence: TGTGCCAGTAGTTGGGGGCGCACAGGGGCCAACGTCCTGACTTTC. Its protein product is CASSWGRTGANVLTF.

The chain has TRBV12-3 or TRBV12-4 and TRBJ1-2; possible D gene TRBD1, 6 bases. V shed 8 bases and J shed 3 bases, with 16 bases lying between them. The CDR3 runs 14 residues. CDR3 nucleotides: TGTGCCAGCGCAGGCACAGGGTATCACTATGGCTACACCTTC. Encoded protein: CASAGTGYHYGYTF.

This clonotype was seen ten or more times. This sequence joins TRBV7-8 and TRBJ1-6, with 8 bases fitting TRBD1. The CDR3 length is 19 residues. The V gene end was trimmed by 1 base and the J gene end by 10 bases; junction bases not matched to a gene: 18. From germline, CDR1 is SGHVS and CDR2 FQNEAQ. In nucleotides, the CDR3 is TGTGCCAGCAGCTTAGAAGCTCTTGGCAGGGGGCCAGAGGTATCACCCCTCCACTTT. Amino acids: CASSLEALGRGPEVSPLHF.

Ten or more counts support this clonotype. The chain joins TRBV2 to TRBJ2-3; D is unresolved. The CDR3 has 11 residues. The ends were cut back, 5 bases at V and 6 bases at J, with 6 bases in the middle. Germline V gene data show CDR1 as SNHLY and CDR2 as FYNNEI. CDR3 nucleotide sequence: TGTGCCAGCAGTTTAGGGGATACGCAGTATTTT. Residues: CASSLGDTQYF.

Many counts were recorded for this clonotype. V gene TRBV19 combines with J gene TRBJ2-1; D not resolved. Trimming removed 5 bases from V and 2 bases from J, with 7 bases in between. The germline V gene encodes CDR1 LNHDA and CDR2 SQIVND (reference sequence). The length of the CDR3 is 13 residues. DNA of the CDR3: TGTGCCAGTAGTGCCTCCACCTACAATGAGCAGTTCTTC. It codes for CASSASTYNEQFF.

The table lists this clonotype with many counts. This chain uses TRBV18 with TRBJ2-1; tentative D call: TRBD1 (6 bases). CDR3 length: 14 residues. V was cut by 2 bases and J by 4 bases, with 9 bases left in between. Germline V gives CDR1 KGHSH, CDR2 LQKENI. In DNA form, the CDR3 reads TGTGCCAGCTCACCAGGACAGAATTACAATGAGCAGTTCTTC. Protein sequence: CASSPGQNYNEQFF.

This clonotype was recorded at least ten times. This sequence joins TRBV20-1 and TRBJ2-5; TRBD2 matches 9 bases. The CDR3 extends over 14 amino acids. The ends lost 5 bases at V and 2 bases at J; junction bases unmatched: 6. Germline V gene lookup returns CDR1 DFQATT and CDR2 SNEGSKA (reference sequence). The CDR3 DNA follows: TGCAGTGCTTTCGGGACTAGCCTTCAAGAGACCCAGTACTTC. Its protein product is CSAFGTSLQETQYF.

This clonotype was found a few times. V and J are TRBV20-1 and TRBJ2-1; 13 bases are shared with TRBD2. The trim removed 5 bases at V and 6 bases at J, leaving 10 bases unmatched. This CDR3 comprises 16 residues. Germline CDR1 is DFQATT and CDR2 is SNEGSKA (reference sequence). The CDR3 loop reads CSAAPRTSGSFNEQFF. DNA of the CDR3: TGCAGTGCTGCCCCCCGGACTAGCGGGAGTTTCAATGAGCAGTTCTTC.

This CDR3 reads CASSESEGTNYGYTF. DNA of the CDR3: TGTGCCAGCAGTGAATCCGAGGGAACTAACTATGGCTACACCTTC. The chain has TRBV2 and TRBJ1-2, with D uncertain. The length of the CDR3 is 15 residues. V lost 2 bases, J lost 0 bases, and 10 bases lay in between. Germline-derived CDR1 and CDR2 are SNHLY and FYNNEI.

The chain couples TRBV6-9 to TRBJ1-6; D remains unclear. V lost 3 bases to trimming and J lost 0 bases, with 9 bases between them. CDR3 size: 16 residues. The V gene's germline CDR1 is MNHGY and CDR2 SVAAGI. In DNA form, the CDR3 reads TGTGCCAGCAGTTACGGCGAGGGCTCCTATAATTCACCCCTCCACTTT. This sequence encodes CASSYGEGSYNSPLHF.